The rows below give T cell receptor beta chains drawn from one sample of a study of control samples from healthy donors and cancer patients. Generated by immunoSEQ multiplex PCR, the TCRdb table keeps only in-frame clones and is missing some. Found here are approximately 71,000 clones, 85% to 90% of them singletons; the top ten hold around 19%. The sample was PBMCs. Every receptor here comes from a man aged 60 to 75 with lung cancer. Both conserved end residues are part of each CDR3.

cdr3_aa | j_call | v_call
CASSSPDVGIYEQYF | TRBJ2-7 | TRBV7-9
CASEDRSGNTIYF | TRBJ1-3 | TRBV28
CASSVQSGAGANVLTF | TRBJ2-6 | TRBV9
CATSDPGTGDTEAFF | TRBJ1-1 | TRBV24-1
CAWSRWTISQNTEAFF | TRBJ1-1 | TRBV30
CASRDRGLGYTF | TRBJ1-2 | TRBV3-1/TRBV3-2
CASSQDTTVANEQFF | TRBJ2-1 | TRBV4-2
CASSPTGGQSGELFF | TRBJ2-2 | TRBV5-4
CASSDSWSSSYNEQFF | TRBJ2-1 | TRBV6-4
CASRRDRDLRNEQFF | TRBJ2-1 | TRBV2
CSAATGTEAFF | TRBJ1-1 | TRBV20-1
CASSTTLDAYTQYF | TRBJ2-3 | TRBV11-2
CASSKEDRQSNTGELFF | TRBJ2-2 | TRBV21-1
CASSSGTGGEKLFF | TRBJ1-4 | TRBV6-5
CASSPDRVNTEAFF | TRBJ1-1 | TRBV7-2
CASSQGTAFNSPLHF | TRBJ1-6 | TRBV27
CASSLTLGIIETQYF | TRBJ2-5 | TRBV5-6
CATSWTSGGTKNIQYF | TRBJ2-4 | TRBV15
CASSSRGISTDTQYF | TRBJ2-3 | TRBV6-5
CSAQNGNTIYF | TRBJ1-3 | TRBV20-1
CASSLGVANTGELFF | TRBJ2-2 | TRBV5-1
CASSVGAGGPYNEQFF | TRBJ2-1 | TRBV9
CATSGDRNYGYTF | TRBJ1-2 | TRBV15
CASSTPPGQGAHEQYF | TRBJ2-7 | TRBV27
CASSLGLGPQHF | TRBJ1-5 | TRBV12-3/TRBV12-4
CASSLGGSSYEQYF | TRBJ2-7 | TRBV5-4
CASSVDKTGNTIYF | TRBJ1-3 | TRBV18
CASSYSRRRINTIYF | TRBJ1-3 | TRBV6-5
CAWRSAGRYTEAFF | TRBJ1-1 | TRBV30
CASSRRQGGNIQYF | TRBJ2-4 | TRBV3-1/TRBV3-2
CASRPSQSNQPQHF | TRBJ1-5 | TRBV6-5
CASSLSGGRYGYTF | TRBJ1-2 | TRBV5-1
CASSLSNEQFF | TRBJ2-1 | TRBV5-1
CASSTQGHYGYTF | TRBJ1-2 | TRBV19
CASSLADDQETQYF | TRBJ2-5 | TRBV5-6
CASSYSEGSNQPQHF | TRBJ1-5 | TRBV6-5
CASSYEFSGANVLTF | TRBJ2-6 | TRBV6-5
CASSPLGDTQYF | TRBJ2-3 | TRBV12-3/TRBV12-4
CASSLVTAVPGADTQYF | TRBJ2-3 | TRBV5-1
CASSLYDSLNTGELFF | TRBJ2-2 | TRBV5-8
CASSASPTAILRGYTF | TRBJ1-2 | TRBV6-4
CASSLVAETNYGYTF | TRBJ1-2 | TRBV7-8
CASSRGQGNYGYTF | TRBJ1-2 | TRBV9
CAWSVVGSPSSYNEQFF | TRBJ2-1 | TRBV30
CASSRAPGQGNSPLHF | TRBJ1-6 | TRBV3-1/TRBV3-2
CASRGEDQPQHF | TRBJ1-5 | TRBV27
CASRDRIYGYTF | TRBJ1-2 | TRBV27
CASSSVGGTSYEQYF | TRBJ2-7 | TRBV27
CASSDGRNTGELFF | TRBJ2-2 | TRBV10-1
CAASREEGDGYTF | TRBJ1-2 | TRBV15
CASSQDSDSSDEQYF | TRBJ2-7 | TRBV4-2
CASSLLTSSYNEQFF | TRBJ2-1 | TRBV11-3
CASSPEGGQEFF | TRBJ2-1 | TRBV5-4
CASRATGTPSDTQYF | TRBJ2-3 | TRBV7-3
CASSVDRGAGELFF | TRBJ2-2 | TRBV9
CASSFMTPGQGNYGYTF | TRBJ1-2 | TRBV5-1
CASTTGGSSGNTIYF | TRBJ1-3 | TRBV6-5
CASSEGLAADTQYF | TRBJ2-3 | TRBV2